This T cell receptor beta chain was sequenced during a study of technical replicates of blood from a few donors. In germline, CDR1 is WNHNN, CDR2 SYGVQD (reference sequence). The CDR3 totals 13 residues. Trimming at V came to 6 bases and at J to 5 bases, leaving 6 bases not matched to a gene. Data came from immunoSEQ multiplex PCR; TCRdb stores just in-frame clones and leaves some out. The sample includes tens of thousands of clones, 94% seen only once; the top ten take under 0.3%. Sequenced input: T cells isolated from PBMCs. The receptor's source is a human donor in good health. The gene calls are TRBV10-1 and TRBJ1-1; the match to TRBD1 covers 7 bases. This chain's CDR3 is CASRPDRATEAFF. The CDR3 DNA is TGCGCCAGCAGACCCGACAGGGCTACTGAAGCTTTCTTT.